This TCR beta chain was captured in a study of Ad26.COV2.S vaccination and SARS-CoV-2 variants. As concerns this clone: Antigen specificity is unknown.

Study-level findings and limits: Spike-specific responses of CD8+ and CD4+ T cells were reported to display substantial breadth after vaccination.

Some clones are missing from TCRdb's copy, which holds only in-frame ones; the method was immunoSEQ multiplex PCR. Of 300,000 to 450,000 clones listed, approximately 90% were seen once; the top ten hold about 3.9%. This CDR3 has 14 amino acids. V dropped 5 bases and J dropped 6 bases, with 20 bases sitting between them. Per the germline V gene, CDR1 is GTSNPN and CDR2 is SVGIG (reference sequence). This sample comprised peripheral blood, obtained after recovery from COVID-19. The clonotype was recovered from a human donor who had recovered from COVID-19. The V gene is TRBV30, the J gene TRBJ2-7; weak D call: TRBD1 (7 bases). CDR3 in amino acids: CAWHVDREVREQYF. CDR3 bases: TGTGCCTGGCACGTCGACAGGGAGGTCCGCGAGCAGTACTTC.